Included here is one T cell receptor beta chain sequence, with context. The antigen is undetermined. Trimming at V came to 6 bases and at J to 2 bases, leaving 3 bases not matched to a gene. Germline-derived CDR1 and CDR2 are WSHSY and SAAADI. The CDR3 covers 13 residues. The data stem from a study of cytotoxic CD8 clonotypes in ibrutinib-treated CLL. Study at large: Partial response was seen in about 24 patients and complete response in 2; after median around 72 months, about 14 stayed remitted, around 12 progressed. On average, around 89,000 productive rearrangements and just over 250,000 productive templates per sample. General observations from the study: There were few public clonotypes, and on treatment they contracted or stayed stable.

T cells were sequenced at a targeted depth of 1 in 200,000 to 1 in 1 million. Sequencing was performed with immunoSEQ multiplex PCR; in TCRdb, only in-frame clones are kept and a portion is missing. The table records 130,000 or so clones, approximately 81% of them present only once. The clonotype comes from a human donor with chronic lymphocytic leukemia. The specimen was PBMCs, collected after 12 months of ibrutinib treatment. The rearrangement uses TRBV10-2 and TRBJ2-7, with TRBD1 matching 8 bases. The CDR3 reads CASRPGGTYEQYF. The CDR3 nucleotides are TGCGCCAGCAGGCCAGGGGGCACCTACGAGCAGTACTTC.